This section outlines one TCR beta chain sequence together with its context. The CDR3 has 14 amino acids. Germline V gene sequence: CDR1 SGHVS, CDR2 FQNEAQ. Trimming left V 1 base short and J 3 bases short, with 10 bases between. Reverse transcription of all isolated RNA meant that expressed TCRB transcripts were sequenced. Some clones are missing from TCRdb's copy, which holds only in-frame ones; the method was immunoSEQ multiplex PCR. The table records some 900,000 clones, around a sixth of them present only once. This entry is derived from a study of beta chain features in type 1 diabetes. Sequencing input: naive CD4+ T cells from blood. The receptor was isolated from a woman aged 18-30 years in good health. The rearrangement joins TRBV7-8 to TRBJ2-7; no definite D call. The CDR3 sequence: CASSLDGGIYEQYF. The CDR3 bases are TGTGCCAGCAGCTTAGATGGCGGTATCTACGAGCAGTACTTC.